Listed here are 30 T cell receptor beta chains from one sample, sequenced in a study of T cell clonality in common variable immunodeficiency. Using immunoSEQ multiplex PCR, the repertoire was profiled, and TCRdb retains in-frame clones only, with some absent. The sample counts 57,000 or so clones, none seen once; the ten largest own about 1.5%. The sample was peripheral blood mononuclear cells. These TCRs come from a person aged 18 to 70 in good health.

The table lists this clone with many counts. The sequence runs out 3 residues before the end of the CDR3; the remainder is reconstructed from the germline J gene. The rearrangement joins TRBV19 to TRBJ2-3; 10 bases map to TRBD2. Unmatched junction bases numbered 8, after V lost 6 bases and J lost 5 bases. The CDR3 totals 15 residues. Germline loops: CDR1 LNHDA, CDR2 SQIVND (reference sequence). The CDR3 spells CASRKREGPQDTQYF. CDR3 DNA (partial): TGTGCCAGTAGGAAGCGGGAGGGCCCACAAGATACG.

This clone was observed at least ten times. The DNA ends 3 residues before the CDR3 does, and the rest of the CDR3 is filled in from the germline J gene. This rearrangement joins TRBV4-2 to TRBJ2-3; TRBD1 might be the D (6 bases). This CDR3 region has 21 residues. Germline CDR1 and CDR2: LGHNA and YNFKEQ. V lost 4 bases to trimming and J lost 3 bases, with 32 bases between them. The part of the CDR3 DNA that was read is TGTGCCAGCAGCCCCGAACTAGTTCCCCCTTCGGTTGCGGACAGAACAGATACG. This sequence encodes CASSPELVPPSVADRTDT. The full CDR3 reads CASSPELVPPSVADRTDTQYF.

This clone was recorded at least ten times. The read is 3 residues too short to cover the CDR3 end, so that end is filled in from the germline J gene. The V gene is TRBV20-1, the J gene TRBJ2-1; no clear D. The CDR3 sequence is 14 residues long. Germline lookup yields CDR1 DFQATT and CDR2 SNEGSKA (reference sequence). Trimming removed 2 bases at V and 7 bases at J, with 15 bases between. The sequenced CDR3 bases are TGCAGTGCTAGAAGTTTAGATAGTCTGAATGAG. Encoded protein: CSARSLDSLNE. The entire CDR3 protein reads CSARSLDSLNEQFF.

This clone was found many times. The CDR3 end falls 3 residues outside the read, so it is completed with the germline J gene. V usage is TRBV18 and J usage is TRBJ2-7; TRBD2 is a possible D gene (7 bases). The CDR3 contains 15 residues. The V gene's germline CDR1 is KGHSH and CDR2 LQKENI. The V gene lost 1 base and the J gene lost 3 bases, with 13 bases spanning the gap. The DNA read from the CDR3 is TGTGCCAGCTCACCACGGGCGGGGGCAGACTACGAG. Amino acids: CASSPRAGADYE. The CDR3 in its entirety is CASSPRAGADYEQYF. The full variable domain, in which reference TRBV18 and TRBJ2-7 provide the parts outside the CDR3, is NAGVMQNPRHLVRRRGQEARLRCSPMKGHSHVYWYRQLPEEGLKFMVYLQKENIIDESGMPKERFSAEFPKEGPSILRIQQVVRGDSAAYFCASSPRAGADYEQYFGPGTRLTVT.

This clone was picked up many times. The sequenced fragment ends 3 residues before the CDR3 boundary, so the rest is inferred from the germline J gene. The chain links TRBV10-3 to TRBJ1-4; D not certain. In germline, CDR1 is ENHRY, CDR2 SYGVKD. Between the trimmed V and J ends, which lost 2 bases and 4 bases, there was a span of 8 bases. This CDR3 comprises 14 residues. The CDR3 DNA, read in part, is TGTGCCATCAGTGAGGGCCAGATTAATGAAAAA. This translates into CAISEGQINEK. The entire CDR3 sequence reads CAISEGQINEKLFF.

This clone was found many times. The DNA ends 3 residues before the CDR3 does, and the rest of the CDR3 is filled in from the germline J gene. The chain has TRBV7-9 and TRBJ2-7; 9 positions match TRBD1. This CDR3 is 15 amino acids long. J was trimmed by 5 bases and V by 4 bases; bases with no gene match: 9. Germline CDR1 is SEHNR and CDR2 is FQNEAQ (reference sequence). The CDR3 spells CASSSMRDRAHEQYF. CDR3 DNA (partial): TGTGCCAGCAGCTCAATGAGGGACAGGGCCCACGAG.

Ten or more counts support this clone. From the germline J gene comes the end of the CDR3, since the read stops 3 residues before it. The chain links TRBV20-1 to TRBJ2-3; 7 nucleotides line up with TRBD1. The V gene end was trimmed by 0 bases and the J gene end by 4 bases; junction bases not matched to a gene: 7. CDR1 DFQATT and CDR2 SNEGSKA come from the germline V gene (reference sequence). The CDR3 totals 15 residues. CDR3 amino acids: CSARESRQGADTQYF. The CDR3 bases that were read are TGCAGTGCTAGAGAATCGAGACAGGGTGCAGATACG.

This clone was counted ten times or more. Within the sample, other DNA sequences also encode this same CDR3. CDR3 bases read: TGCGCCAGCAGCTTAGGGGGAGGGTCCTACGAG. Translating gives CASSLGGGSYE. The entire CDR3 sequence reads CASSLGGGSYEQYF. This sequence joins TRBV5-1 and TRBJ2-7; TRBD2 is a possible D gene (7 bases). The CDR3 end lies 3 residues beyond the end of the read and is filled in from the germline J gene. V was pared by 2 bases and J by 1 base, with 10 bases between. This CDR3 contains 14 residues. Looked up from germline, CDR1 is SGHRS and CDR2 is YFSETQ. The full variable domain, its missing parts supplied by reference TRBV5-1 and TRBJ2-7, is KAGVTQTPRYLIKTRGQQVTLSCSPISGHRSVSWYQQTPGQGLQFLFEYFSETQRNKGNFPGRFSGRQFSNSRSEMNVSTLELGDSALYLCASSLGGGSYEQYFGPGTRLTVT.

This clone has at least ten counts. Read data end 3 residues before the CDR3 end; the end is taken from the germline J gene. This rearrangement joins TRBV7-2 to TRBJ1-2, with 7 bases aligning to TRBD1. The CDR3 spans 14 residues. Germline CDR1 reads SGHTA; CDR2 reads FQGNSA. The CDR3 loop reads CASSPRQGLGGYTF. The sequenced part of the CDR3 DNA is TGTGCCAGCAGCCCTCGACAGGGATTGGGCGGC. Full variable domain (rest looked up from reference TRBV7-2 and TRBJ1-2): GAGVSQSPSNKVTEKGKDVELRCDPISGHTALYWYRQSLGQGLEFLIYFQGNSAPDKSGLPSDRFSAERTGGSVSTLTIQRTQQEDSAVYLCASSPRQGLGGYTFGSGTRLTVV.

This clone was seen many times. The read terminates 3 residues before the CDR3 end, so the remaining end is supplied by the germline J gene. The chain carries TRBV18 and TRBJ1-3; D possibly corresponds to TRBD1 (6 bases). The V gene's germline CDR1 is KGHSH and CDR2 LQKENI. Trimming stripped 0 bases from V and 0 bases from J, with 6 bases between. The CDR3 covers 15 residues. The CDR3 bases that were read are TGTGCCAGCTCACCACCCAGGGGCTCTGGAAACACC. Translating it yields CASSPPRGSGNT. The whole CDR3 region reads CASSPPRGSGNTIYF.

This clone showed up many times. The read halts 3 residues ahead of the CDR3 end, with the missing end drawn from the germline J gene. V and J are TRBV10-3 and TRBJ2-6, with D perhaps matching TRBD1 (6 bases). CDR1 and CDR2 from the germline V gene are ENHRY and SYGVKD. There are 15 residues in the CDR3. Trimming cost V 4 bases and J 2 bases, with 9 bases left between them. CDR3 region: CAISGSGAGANVLTF. The covered CDR3 bases are TGTGCCATCAGTGGCTCAGGGGCTGGGGCCAACGTC.

This clone was counted ten times or more. Partial CDR3 DNA: TGCGCCAGCAGCCAAGGTGGGGCCAGGCAG. As protein: CASSQGGARQ. The entire CDR3 protein reads CASSQGGARQLFF. The chain carries TRBV4-1 and TRBJ2-2; a possible D gene is TRBD1 (5 bases). The DNA ends 3 residues before the CDR3 does, and the rest of the CDR3 is filled in from the germline J gene. This CDR3 has 13 amino acids. CDR1 and CDR2 from the germline V gene are MGHRA and YSYEKL.

In this sample, this clone turned up a few times. The read ends 3 residues before the CDR3 terminus; that terminus is restored from the germline J gene. The rearrangement links TRBV20-1 to TRBJ2-5; D unclear. V lost 3 bases, J lost 2 bases, and 4 bases lay in between. The CDR3 has 11 residues. Germline CDR1 reads DFQATT; CDR2 reads SNEGSKA (reference sequence). The CDR3 protein is CSASKQETQYF. Partial CDR3 DNA: TGCAGTGCTAGCAAACAAGAGACC.

This clone was picked up many times. The observed sequence ends 3 residues before the CDR3 terminus, with the missing tail filled in from the germline J gene. This chain connects TRBV20-1 to TRBJ2-3; 10 bases agree with TRBD1. V was pared by 6 bases and J by 5 bases, with 11 bases of the junction left unmatched. Germline V CDR1 and CDR2: DFQATT, SNEGSKA (reference sequence). The CDR3 runs 15 residues. The sequenced part of the CDR3 DNA is TGCAGTGCGTCCTCCGGGACAGGGGTTGGAGATACG. This gives the protein CSASSGTGVGDT. The full CDR3 protein is CSASSGTGVGDTQYF.

At least ten counts were recorded for this clone. The sequenced fragment ends 3 residues before the CDR3 boundary, so the rest is inferred from the germline J gene. This chain uses TRBV7-2 with TRBJ2-3; a weak D match, TRBD1 (6 bases). The V gene lost 5 bases and the J gene lost 4 bases, with 13 bases spanning the gap. The germline CDR1 and CDR2 sequences are SGHTA and FQGNSA. The CDR3 totals 14 residues. The sequenced part of the CDR3 DNA is TGTGCCAGCAGCCTAAACACAGGGTCAGATACG. It yields the protein CASSLNTGSDT. The whole CDR3 protein reads CASSLNTGSDTQYF.

This clone was seen many times. The sequenced fragment ends 3 residues before the CDR3 boundary, so the rest is inferred from the germline J gene. The chain uses TRBV20-1 and TRBJ2-1; TRBD2 agrees at 12 bases. From germline, CDR1 is DFQATT and CDR2 SNEGSKA (reference sequence). Trimming cost V 6 bases and J 9 bases; bases outside gene matches: 12. This CDR3 comprises 15 residues. The CDR3 loop is CSAPSRLAGDLEQFF. The part of the CDR3 DNA that was read is TGCAGTGCCCCGTCCCGACTAGCGGGAGATCTTGAG.

This clone was counted at least ten times. Read data end 3 residues before the CDR3 end; the end is taken from the germline J gene. V gene TRBV5-1 combines with J gene TRBJ2-6, with TRBD2 as a possible D gene (5 bases). V was cut by 0 bases and J by 0 bases, with 7 bases left in between. CDR3 size: 16 residues. Germline CDR1 is SGHRS and CDR2 is YFSETQ. CDR3 sequence: CASSLGEGSGANVLTF. The sequenced CDR3 bases are TGCGCCAGCAGCTTGGGAGAGGGCTCTGGGGCCAACGTC.

Concerning this clone itself: The read comes to an end 3 residues before the CDR3 does, leaving the germline J gene to fill in the end. V gene TRBV25-1 combines with J gene TRBJ2-7; 10 bases agree with TRBD2. The CDR3 is 16 residues long. V shed 5 bases, J shed 4 bases, and the junction held 11 bases outside the gene matches. The germline V gene has CDR1 MGHDK and CDR2 SYGVNS. CDR3 protein: CASSITSSGRGYEQYF. The sequenced CDR3 bases are TGTGCCAGCAGTATAACCTCCAGCGGGAGGGGATACGAG.

This clone was detected ten times or more. The read ends 3 residues early relative to the CDR3; the germline J gene fills the gap. This rearrangement joins TRBV30 to TRBJ2-7; unclear D gene. The V gene's germline CDR1 is GTSNPN and CDR2 SVGIG (reference sequence). The V gene lost 2 bases and the J gene lost 2 bases, with 4 bases spanning the gap. The CDR3 is 11 amino acids. The sequenced part of the CDR3 DNA is TGTGCCTGGAGTATCACCTACGAG. It specifies CAWSITYE. In full, the CDR3 reads CAWSITYEQYF.

As regards this clone: The CDR3 is cut off 3 residues early in the read; its end comes from the germline J gene. V gene TRBV7-8 combines with J gene TRBJ2-1; TRBD2 aligns across 8 bases. Germline V CDR1 and CDR2: SGHVS, FQNEAQ. This CDR3 contains 15 residues. J lost 2 bases, V lost 4 bases, and 4 bases had no gene match. The CDR3 DNA, read in part, is TGTGCCAGCAGCTCTACTAGCGGACCCTACAATGAG. This codes for CASSSTSGPYNE. The CDR3 as a whole reads CASSSTSGPYNEQFF.

This clone was seen repeatedly, ten times or more. The read ends 3 residues before the CDR3 terminus; that terminus is restored from the germline J gene. The chain has TRBV6-4 and TRBJ2-3; TRBD2 matches at 10 bases. The trim removed 6 bases at V and 0 bases at J, leaving 3 bases unmatched. Looked up from germline, CDR1 is MRHNA and CDR2 is SNTAGT. The CDR3 length is 15 residues. The CDR3 is CASSRTSGSTDTQYF. The covered CDR3 bases are TGTGCCAGCAGCCGGACTAGCGGAAGCACAGATACG.

This clone was seen at least ten times. Sequencing ends 3 residues short of the CDR3 end; the germline J gene provides the rest. The genes are TRBV2 and TRBJ2-5; 14 bases align to TRBD2. The CDR3 has 16 amino acids. Trimming cost V 1 base and J 5 bases; bases outside gene matches: 3. Germline V gives CDR1 SNHLY, CDR2 FYNNEI. CDR3 region: CASSEGGLAGVETQYF. CDR3 bases read: TGTGCCAGCAGTGAAGGGGGACTAGCGGGAGTGGAGACC.

This clone has at least ten counts. CDR3 bases read: TGCAGTGCTAGAAGGAGCGACGGGGGAGATACG. As protein: CSARRSDGGDT. The CDR3 in its entirety is CSARRSDGGDTQYF. V and J are TRBV20-1 and TRBJ2-3, with D possibly being TRBD2 (6 bases). Read sequence stops 3 residues before the CDR3 end, and the germline J gene provides the missing end. Trimming removed 2 bases at V and 5 bases at J, with 14 bases between. Germline V gives CDR1 DFQATT, CDR2 SNEGSKA (reference sequence). The CDR3 sequence is 14 residues long.

At least ten counts were recorded for this clone. The CDR3 end is not reached by the read, which stops 3 residues before it; the germline J gene fills it in. Other DNA sequences within the sample encode an identical CDR3. This rearrangement joins TRBV28 to TRBJ2-3; the match to TRBD2 covers 11 bases. Germline V lookup: CDR1 MDHEN, CDR2 SYDVKM. The CDR3 spans 16 residues. J gave up 5 bases and V 6 bases, and 10 bases lay outside the gene matches. Partial CDR3 DNA: TGTGCCAGCAGCCCCTCCGGGACTAGCGGCCTAGATACG. This encodes CASSPSGTSGLDT. The full CDR3 protein reads CASSPSGTSGLDTQYF. Variable domain in full (rest from reference TRBV28 and TRBJ2-3): DVKVTQSSRYLVKRTGEKVFLECVQDMDHENMFWYRQDPGLGLRLIYFSYDVKMKEKGDIPEGYSVSREKKERFSLILESASTNQTSMYLCASSPSGTSGLDTQYFGPGTRLTVL.

In this sample, this clone turned up many times. Sequencing ends 3 residues short of the CDR3 end; the germline J gene provides the rest. This sample includes further DNA sequences coding for the same CDR3. The V call is TRBV19, the J call TRBJ2-7, with 7 bases that match TRBD2. From germline, CDR1 is LNHDA and CDR2 SQIVND (reference sequence). With V trimmed by 5 bases and J by 4 bases, 5 bases remained unmatched. The CDR3 sequence is 13 residues long. The DNA read from the CDR3 is TGTGCCAGTAGTCCCCAGCGGGGTTACGAG. This codes for CASSPQRGYE. The CDR3 as a whole reads CASSPQRGYEQYF.

There are many counts of this clone. Coverage ceases 3 residues before the CDR3 finishes, and the germline J gene fills in the end. The V and J genes are TRBV7-9 and TRBJ1-1, with a possible D match to TRBD1 (5 bases). Germline V lookup: CDR1 SEHNR, CDR2 FQNEAQ (reference sequence). Trimming removed 3 bases at V and 6 bases at J, with 14 bases between. This CDR3 has 14 residues. The sequenced part of the CDR3 DNA is TGTGCCAGCAGCTTCGGGGGGAGGGTGGCTGAA. It encodes CASSFGGRVAE. The full-length CDR3 reads as CASSFGGRVAEAFF.

In this sample, this clone turned up many times. CDR3 region: CASSTGLAGGYEQYF. The CDR3 bases that were read are TGCGCCAGCAGCACGGGACTAGCGGGAGGATACGAG. This rearrangement joins TRBV4-1 to TRBJ2-7, with 15 bases fitting TRBD2. With the read ending 3 residues before the CDR3 end, the germline J gene is used to fill in that end. The ends lost 5 bases at V and 4 bases at J; junction bases unmatched: 3. CDR1 is MGHRA, CDR2 YSYEKL, per germline. The CDR3 extends over 15 amino acids.

Many counts were recorded for this clone. Incomplete CDR3 DNA: TGTGCCTGGAGTGCCGGGACAGGATTTAATGAAAAA. It is translated as CAWSAGTGFNEK. The CDR3 as a whole reads CAWSAGTGFNEKLFF. The chain has TRBV30 and TRBJ1-4; 8 bases map to TRBD1. The read ends 3 residues before the CDR3 terminus; that terminus is restored from the germline J gene. Germline CDR1 and CDR2: GTSNPN and SVGIG (reference sequence). J gave up 4 bases and V 1 base, and 5 bases lay outside the gene matches. This CDR3 is built from 15 residues. The complete variable domain, with remaining parts taken from reference TRBV30 and TRBJ1-4, reads SQTIHQWPATLVQPVGSPLSLECTVEGTSNPNLYWYRQAAGRGLQLLFYSVGIGQISSEVPQNLSASRPQDRQFILSSKKLLLSDSGFYLCAWSAGTGFNEKLFFGSGTQLSVL.

This clone was seen many times. The observed sequence ends 3 residues before the CDR3 terminus, with the missing tail filled in from the germline J gene. The chain employs TRBV28 and TRBJ1-6; no clear D. The V end lost 5 bases, the J end lost 9 bases, and 11 bases lay between the germline ends. The germline gives CDR1 MDHEN, CDR2 SYDVKM. CDR3 size: 13 residues. The CDR3 protein is CASSVGYLSPLHF. The CDR3 bases that were read are TGTGCCAGCAGTGTGGGCTATCTTTCACCC.

In this sample, this clone turned up many times. The CDR3 end is not reached by the read, which stops 3 residues before it; the germline J gene fills it in. The chain is built from TRBV6-2 or TRBV6-3 and TRBJ1-1, with D uncertain. The germline gives CDR1 MNHEY, CDR2 SVGEGT. This CDR3 comprises 14 residues. V lost 0 bases and J lost 3, with 8 bases in between. The part of the CDR3 DNA that was read is TGTGCCAGCAGTTACTCGAGCCTGTACACTGAA. It translates to CASSYSSLYTE. The full-length CDR3 reads as CASSYSSLYTEAFF.